Described below is a single T cell receptor (beta chain) sequence and its context. Antigen: not known. Method: immunoSEQ multiplex PCR; TCRdb's copy keeps in-frame clones and lacks some. The sample records tens of thousands of clones, approximately 92% being singletons. The record originates from a study of graft-versus-host responses after intestinal transplantation. Overall study context: Grafts were multivisceral, liver-intestinal, or isolated intestinal. Induction using anti-thymocyte globulin, followed by tacrolimus and steroids for approximately three years, was given to all recipients.

Points from the study as a whole: Graft-donor T cell macrochimerism coincided with high graft-versus-host to host-versus-graft clonal ratios in allografts. GvH clones surfaced in recipient marrow, some emerging earlier in ileum or blood.

This CDR3 contains 13 residues. Germline V gene sequence: CDR1 SGHNT, CDR2 YYREEE (reference sequence). The V gene lost 4 bases and the J gene lost 2 bases, with 10 bases spanning the gap. The sample was unstimulated CD8+ T cells sorted from spleen or lymph node cells, taken before intestinal transplant. The chain has TRBV5-4 and TRBJ2-7; D gene unclear. The TCR was taken from a human donor who received an intestinal transplant. Here the CDR3 reads CASSPGPPYEQYF. CDR3 in DNA: TGTGCCAGCAGCCCCGGTCCTCCCTACGAGCAGTACTTC. Complete variable domain (other parts from reference TRBV5-4 and TRBJ2-7): ETGVTQSPTHLIKTRGQQVTLRCSSQSGHNTVSWYQQALGQGPQFIFQYYREEENGRGNFPPRFSGLQFPNYSSELNVNALELDDSALYLCASSPGPPYEQYFGPGTRLTVT.